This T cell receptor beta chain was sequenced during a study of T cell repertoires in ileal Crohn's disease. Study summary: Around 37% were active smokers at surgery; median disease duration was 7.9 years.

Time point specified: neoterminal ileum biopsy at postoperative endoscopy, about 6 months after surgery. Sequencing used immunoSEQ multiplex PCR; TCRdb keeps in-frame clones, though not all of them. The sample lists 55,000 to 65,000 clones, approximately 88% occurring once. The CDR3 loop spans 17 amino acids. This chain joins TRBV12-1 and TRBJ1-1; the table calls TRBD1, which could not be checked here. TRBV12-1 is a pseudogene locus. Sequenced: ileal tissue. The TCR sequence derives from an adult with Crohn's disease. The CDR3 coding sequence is TGTGCCAGCAGCTTTGAGGACGTACAGGGCCGGAACACTGAAGCTTTCTTT. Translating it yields CASSFEDVQGRNTEAFF.